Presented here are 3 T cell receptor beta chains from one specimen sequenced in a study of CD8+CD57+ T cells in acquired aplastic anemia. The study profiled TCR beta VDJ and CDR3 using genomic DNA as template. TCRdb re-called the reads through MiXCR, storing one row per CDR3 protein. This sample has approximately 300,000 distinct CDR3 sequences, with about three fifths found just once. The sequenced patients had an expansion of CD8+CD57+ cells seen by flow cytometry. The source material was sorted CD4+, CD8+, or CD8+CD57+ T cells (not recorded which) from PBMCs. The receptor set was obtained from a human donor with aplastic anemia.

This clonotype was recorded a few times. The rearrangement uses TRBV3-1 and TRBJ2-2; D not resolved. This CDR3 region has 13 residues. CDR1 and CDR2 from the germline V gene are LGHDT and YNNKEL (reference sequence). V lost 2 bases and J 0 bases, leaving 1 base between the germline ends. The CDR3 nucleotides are TGTGCCAGCAGCCAAACGAACACCGGGGAGCTGTTTTTT. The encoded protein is CASSQTNTGELFF.

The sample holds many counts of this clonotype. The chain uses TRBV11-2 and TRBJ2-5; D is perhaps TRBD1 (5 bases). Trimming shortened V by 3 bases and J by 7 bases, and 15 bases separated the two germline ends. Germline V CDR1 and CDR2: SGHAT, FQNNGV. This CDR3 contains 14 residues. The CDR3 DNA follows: TGTGCCAGCAGCTTGAATGGGGCGGTCGGGACCCAGTACTTC. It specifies CASSLNGAVGTQYF.

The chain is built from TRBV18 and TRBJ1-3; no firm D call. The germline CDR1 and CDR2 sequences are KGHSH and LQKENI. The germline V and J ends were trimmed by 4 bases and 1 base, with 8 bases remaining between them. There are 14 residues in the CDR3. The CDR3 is CASSHERSGNTIYF. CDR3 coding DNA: TGTGCCAGCTCACATGAAAGATCTGGAAACACCATATATTTT. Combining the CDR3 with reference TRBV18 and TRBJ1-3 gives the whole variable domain NAGVMQNPRHLVRRRGQEARLRCSPMKGHSHVYWYRQLPEEGLKFMVYLQKENIIDESGMPKERFSAEFPKEGPSILRIQQVVRGDSAAYFCASSHERSGNTIYFGEGSWLTVV.